This T cell receptor (beta chain) was recorded in a study of healthy donors' naive CD4 and CD8 T cells. At the level of the study: Donors spanned ages 20-25, 40-50 and 60-70 years, half female. Findings and limits, study-wide: Bias from naive T cell homeostatic proliferation was not addressed. Roughly 13% of CD4/CD8 propensity variance appeared explained by V, J and CDR3 charge. Positive CDR3 charge linked to CD4+ cells, negative to CD8+ cells.

About this clonotype: Its target is unknown.

This CDR3 has 13 residues. Per germline, CDR1 MNHEY and CDR2 SVGAGI. The V segment lost 6 bases and the J segment 0 bases; nucleotides outside the gene matches: 1. Starting from about 0.45 ug of total RNA, TCR libraries were made with linear amplification. TCRdb itself ran the reads through MiXCR, one entry per CDR3 protein. The sample records 150,000 to 200,000 distinct CDR3 sequences, under 85% being singletons. This TCR was recovered from a pool of human donors in good health; the sample pools cells from several healthy donors. The specimen was naive CD4+ and CD8+ T cells sorted from blood, pooled from several donors. V gene TRBV6-5 combines with J gene TRBJ2-7; 8 positions agree with TRBD1. CDR3 loop: CASRDRVSYEQYF. The CDR3 DNA reads TGTGCCAGCAGGGACAGGGTCTCCTACGAGCAGTACTTC.